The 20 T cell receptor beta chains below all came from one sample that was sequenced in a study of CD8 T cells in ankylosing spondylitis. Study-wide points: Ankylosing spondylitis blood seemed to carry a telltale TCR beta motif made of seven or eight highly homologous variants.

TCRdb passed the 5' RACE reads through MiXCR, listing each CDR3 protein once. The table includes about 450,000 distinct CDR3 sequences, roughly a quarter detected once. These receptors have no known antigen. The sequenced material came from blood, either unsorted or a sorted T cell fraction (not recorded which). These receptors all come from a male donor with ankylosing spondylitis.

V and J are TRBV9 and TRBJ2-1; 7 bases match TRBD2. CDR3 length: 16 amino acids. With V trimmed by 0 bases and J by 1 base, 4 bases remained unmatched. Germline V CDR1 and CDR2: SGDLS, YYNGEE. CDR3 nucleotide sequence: TGTGCCAGCAGCGTAGGCGGGAGCGTTTCCTACAATGAGCAGTTCTTC. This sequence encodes CASSVGGSVSYNEQFF.

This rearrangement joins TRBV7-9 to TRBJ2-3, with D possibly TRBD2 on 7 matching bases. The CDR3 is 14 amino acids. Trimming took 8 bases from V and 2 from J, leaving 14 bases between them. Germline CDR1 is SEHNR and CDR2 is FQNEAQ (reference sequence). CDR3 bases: TGTGCCAGCCAGAGGGGGGGGTACACAGATACGCAGTATTTT. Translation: CASQRGGYTDTQYF.

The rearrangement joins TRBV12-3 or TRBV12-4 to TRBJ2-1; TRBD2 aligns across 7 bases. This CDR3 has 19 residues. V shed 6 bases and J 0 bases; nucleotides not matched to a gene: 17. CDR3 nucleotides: TGTGCCAGCAGACCTACTAGCGCCATCCCCTTCGGCTCCTACAATGAGCAGTTCTTC. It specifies CASRPTSAIPFGSYNEQFF.

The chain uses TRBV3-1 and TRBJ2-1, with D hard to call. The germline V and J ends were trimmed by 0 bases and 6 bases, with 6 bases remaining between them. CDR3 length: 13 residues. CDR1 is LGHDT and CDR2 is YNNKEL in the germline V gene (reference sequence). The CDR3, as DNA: TGTGCCAGCAGCCAAGATATTGGCAATGAGCAGTTCTTC. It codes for CASSQDIGNEQFF.

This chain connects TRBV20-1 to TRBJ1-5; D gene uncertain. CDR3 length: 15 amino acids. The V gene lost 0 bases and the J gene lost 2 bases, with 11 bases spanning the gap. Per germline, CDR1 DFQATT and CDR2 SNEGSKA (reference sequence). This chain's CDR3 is CSAREVKGGNQPQHF. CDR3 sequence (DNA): TGCAGTGCTAGAGAGGTTAAGGGTGGCAATCAGCCCCAGCATTTT.

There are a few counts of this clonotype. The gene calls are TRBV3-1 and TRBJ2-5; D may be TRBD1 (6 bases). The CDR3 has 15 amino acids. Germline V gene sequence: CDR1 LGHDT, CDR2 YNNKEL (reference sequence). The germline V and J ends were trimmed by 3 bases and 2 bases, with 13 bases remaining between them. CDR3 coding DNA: TGTGCCAGCAGCCACAAGGGACATCTTCAAGAGACCCAGTACTTC. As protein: CASSHKGHLQETQYF.

This chain's CDR3 is CASSHDRDTGELFF. The CDR3 nucleotides are TGTGCCAGCAGCCACGACAGGGACACCGGGGAGCTGTTTTTT. V and J are TRBV12-3 or TRBV12-4 and TRBJ2-2, with 7 bases fitting TRBD1. V was clipped by 6 bases and J by 3 bases; unmatched bases: 4. The CDR3 is 14 residues long.

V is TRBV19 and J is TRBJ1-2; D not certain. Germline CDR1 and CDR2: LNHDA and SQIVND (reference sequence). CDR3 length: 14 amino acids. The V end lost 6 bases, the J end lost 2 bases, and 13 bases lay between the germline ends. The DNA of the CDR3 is TGTGCCAGTAGGCTAACAGCTTTCAACTATGGCTACACCTTC. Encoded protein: CASRLTAFNYGYTF.

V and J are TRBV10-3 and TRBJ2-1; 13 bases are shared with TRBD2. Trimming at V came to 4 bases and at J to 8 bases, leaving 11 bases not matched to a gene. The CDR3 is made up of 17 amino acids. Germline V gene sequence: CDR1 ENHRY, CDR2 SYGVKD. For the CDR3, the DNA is TGTGCCATCAGTGGGACTAGCGGGAGTCTAGGGTCCCATGAGCAGTTCTTC. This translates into CAISGTSGSLGSHEQFF.

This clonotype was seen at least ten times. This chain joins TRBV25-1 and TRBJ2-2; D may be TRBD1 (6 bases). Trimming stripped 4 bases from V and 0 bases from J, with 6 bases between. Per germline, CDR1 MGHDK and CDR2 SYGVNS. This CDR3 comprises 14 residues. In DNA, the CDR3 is TGTGCCAGCAGTGGACAGGCGAACACCGGGGAGCTGTTTTTT. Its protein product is CASSGQANTGELFF.

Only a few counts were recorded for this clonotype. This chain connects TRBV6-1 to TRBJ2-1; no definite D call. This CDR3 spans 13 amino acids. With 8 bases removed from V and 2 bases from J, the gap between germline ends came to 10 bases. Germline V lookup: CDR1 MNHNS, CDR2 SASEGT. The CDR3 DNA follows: TGTGCCAGCCTTTCGGTTACCTACAATGAGCAGTTCTTC. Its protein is CASLSVTYNEQFF.

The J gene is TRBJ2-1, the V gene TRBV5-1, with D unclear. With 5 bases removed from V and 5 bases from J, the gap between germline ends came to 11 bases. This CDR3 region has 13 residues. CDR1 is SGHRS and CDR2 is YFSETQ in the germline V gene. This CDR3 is CASSRATHNEQFF. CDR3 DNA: TGCGCCAGCAGTAGGGCAACCCACAATGAGCAGTTCTTC.

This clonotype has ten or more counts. In nucleotides, the CDR3 is TGTGCCAGCAGCCCCCTCGGGAATCAGCCCCAGCATTTT. It codes for CASSPLGNQPQHF. The chain uses TRBV3-1 and TRBJ1-5; D call uncertain. This CDR3 has 13 residues. Per germline, CDR1 LGHDT and CDR2 YNNKEL (reference sequence). Trimming cost V 4 bases and J 4 bases, with 8 bases left between them.

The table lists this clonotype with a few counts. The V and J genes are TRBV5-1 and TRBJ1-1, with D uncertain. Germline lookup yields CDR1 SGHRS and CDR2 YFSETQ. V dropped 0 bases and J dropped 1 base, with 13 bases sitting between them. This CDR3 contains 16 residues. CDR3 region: CASSLERTGGNTEAFF. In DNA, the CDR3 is TGCGCCAGCAGCTTGGAGCGGACGGGTGGGAACACTGAAGCTTTCTTT.

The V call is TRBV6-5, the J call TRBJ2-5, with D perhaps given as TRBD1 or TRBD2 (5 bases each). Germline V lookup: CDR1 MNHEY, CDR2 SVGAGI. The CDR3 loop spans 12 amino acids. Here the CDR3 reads CSSGRHQETQYF. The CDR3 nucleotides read TGTTCCTCGGGGCGCCACCAAGAGACCCAGTACTTC.

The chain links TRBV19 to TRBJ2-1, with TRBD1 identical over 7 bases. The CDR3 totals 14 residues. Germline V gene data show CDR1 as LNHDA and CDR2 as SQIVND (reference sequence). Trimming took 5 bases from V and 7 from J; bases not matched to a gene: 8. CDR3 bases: TGTGCCAGTAGTCCTGGACAGGTTAGAAATGAGCAGTTCTTC. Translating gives CASSPGQVRNEQFF.

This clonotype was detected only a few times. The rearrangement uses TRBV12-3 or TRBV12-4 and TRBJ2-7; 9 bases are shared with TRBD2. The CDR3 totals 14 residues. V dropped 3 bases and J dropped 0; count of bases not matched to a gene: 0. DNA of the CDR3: TGTGCCAGCAGTTTTAGCGGGAGCTCCTACGAGCAGTACTTC. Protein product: CASSFSGSSYEQYF.

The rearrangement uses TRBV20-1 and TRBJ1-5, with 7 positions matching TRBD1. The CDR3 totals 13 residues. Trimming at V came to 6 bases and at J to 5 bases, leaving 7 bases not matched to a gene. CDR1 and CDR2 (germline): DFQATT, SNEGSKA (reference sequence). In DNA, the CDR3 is TGCAGTGCCCGGCCCGGGACAGATCAGCCCCAGCATTTT. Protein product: CSARPGTDQPQHF.

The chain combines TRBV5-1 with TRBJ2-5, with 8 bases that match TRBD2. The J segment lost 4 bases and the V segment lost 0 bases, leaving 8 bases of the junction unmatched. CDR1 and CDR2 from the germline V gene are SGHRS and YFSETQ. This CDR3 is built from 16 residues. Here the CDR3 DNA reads TGCGCCAGCAGCTTGGTGGCCGGGAGGGTAGGAGAGACCCAGTACTTC. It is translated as CASSLVAGRVGETQYF.

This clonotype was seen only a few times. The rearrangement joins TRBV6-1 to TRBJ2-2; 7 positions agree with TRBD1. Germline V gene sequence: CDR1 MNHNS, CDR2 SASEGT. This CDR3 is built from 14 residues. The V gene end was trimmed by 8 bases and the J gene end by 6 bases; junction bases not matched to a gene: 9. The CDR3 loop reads CASRQGKISGELFF. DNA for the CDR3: TGTGCCAGCCGACAGGGCAAGATTTCCGGGGAGCTGTTTTTT.